This TCR beta chain originates from a study of T cells in Graves' hyperthyroidism and ophthalmopathy. V lost 1 base and J lost 2; bases outside the gene matches: 1. Germline CDR1 and CDR2: LGHDT and YNNKEL (reference sequence). This CDR3 has 15 amino acids. There were TCR beta CDR3 regions amplified from RNA transcripts. Carried out on the TCR CDR3, a first-round RT-PCR used the HTBI primer set. TCRdb processed the multiplex PCR reads anew with MiXCR; each CDR3 protein has one entry. The table has 500,000 to 650,000 distinct CDR3 sequences, approximately 15% seen once; the top ten hold around 12%. This clonotype was seen at least ten times. The study included ophthalmopathy patients with Clinical Activity Score at least 3, NOSPECS grade at least 4 and duration under 3 months. The authors took PBMCs from 8.5 to 10 ml fresh peripheral blood.

The genes are TRBV3-1 and TRBJ2-7, with 11 bases matching TRBD2. The TCR was taken from a woman aged 50 to 60 with Graves' ophthalmopathy. Sequences were obtained from blood. The CDR3 nucleotides are TGTGCCAGCAGCCAAGGACTAGCGGGACCCTACGAGCAGTACTTC. It is translated as CASSQGLAGPYEQYF.